These 21 T cell receptor beta chains came from one sample sequenced in a study of cytomegalovirus exposure and HLA in healthy donors. It was with 60 Vbeta and 13 Jbeta primers that the PCR ran. The repertoire was sequenced with immunoSEQ multiplex PCR; TCRdb's copy has only in-frame clones and lacks some. The data hold roughly 97,000 clones, with 60% to 85% observed a single time. Sequenced sample: PBMCs. The origin of the receptors is a woman younger than 30 in good health and CMV-seropositive.

The gene calls are TRBV9 and TRBJ2-7; tentatively, D is TRBD2 (5 bases). Trimming shortened V by 0 bases and J by 0 bases, and 13 bases separated the two germline ends. Germline V gives CDR1 SGDLS, CDR2 YYNGEE. The CDR3 is made up of 16 amino acids. CDR3 nucleotide sequence: TGTGCCAGCAGCGTAGCTCCCAGCGGTAGCTCCTACGAGCAGTACTTC. Translated: CASSVAPSGSSYEQYF.

The chain combines TRBV30 with TRBJ2-5, with D possibly being TRBD2 (6 bases). The V gene's germline CDR1 is GTSNPN and CDR2 SVGIG (reference sequence). The ends were cut back, 8 bases at V and 7 bases at J, with 23 bases in the middle. CDR3 length: 14 residues. The CDR3: CAGGNTWLMGTQYF. The CDR3 region has the DNA TGTGCCGGCGGGAATACGTGGTTGATGGGGACCCAGTACTTC.

This clone was seen a few times. This rearrangement joins TRBV28 to TRBJ1-5; TRBD1 agrees at 7 bases. There are 13 residues in the CDR3. V lost 7 bases and J lost 6; bases outside the gene matches: 6. Germline V CDR1 and CDR2: MDHEN, SYDVKM. CDR3 loop: CASTLRGSQPQHF. The CDR3 DNA reads as TGTGCCAGCACTCTCAGGGGGAGTCAGCCCCAGCATTTT. The full variable domain, with the rest looked up from reference TRBV28 and TRBJ1-5, is DVKVTQSSRYLVKRTGEKVFLECVQDMDHENMFWYRQDPGLGLRLIYFSYDVKMKEKGDIPEGYSVSREKKERFSLILESASTNQTSMYLCASTLRGSQPQHFGDGTRLSIL.

This clone was recorded a few times. The rearrangement uses TRBV10-2 and TRBJ2-3; D perhaps matches TRBD2 (6 bases). The CDR3 totals 15 residues. Germline CDR1 is WSHSY and CDR2 is SAAADI. The V end lost 0 bases, the J end lost 6 bases, and 13 bases lay between the germline ends. The CDR3 sequence is CASSESKGGGDTQYF. As DNA, the CDR3 is TGCGCCAGCAGTGAGTCGAAGGGAGGTGGGGATACGCAGTATTTT.

This chain joins TRBV6-1 and TRBJ2-7; 10 bases agree with TRBD1. Looked up from germline, CDR1 is MNHNS and CDR2 is SASEGT. There are 15 residues in the CDR3. The junction had 5 bases not matched to a gene; V was cut back by 6 bases and J by 0 bases. The CDR3 is CASRPRDRGSYEQYF. The CDR3 DNA reads TGTGCCAGCAGACCTAGGGACAGGGGCTCCTACGAGCAGTACTTC.

This clone was seen more than once but under ten times. CDR3 in DNA: TGTGCCAGCAGAACTACAACAGGGAGAGATTCAACTAATGAAAAACTGTTTTTT. This gives the protein CASRTTTGRDSTNEKLFF. The chain has TRBV28 and TRBJ1-4; D is possibly TRBD1 (6 bases). Deletions cut 6 bases from V and 0 bases from J, with 20 bases between. Per germline, CDR1 MDHEN and CDR2 SYDVKM. CDR3 length equals 18 residues.

The chain recombines TRBV7-9 with TRBJ2-1, with 10 positions matching TRBD2. There are 16 residues in the CDR3. The junction had 12 bases not matched to a gene; V was cut back by 5 bases and J by 8 bases. Germline V gene data show CDR1 as SEHNR and CDR2 as FQNEAQ (reference sequence). This chain's CDR3 is CASSPRAGGPIDEQFF. CDR3 coding DNA: TGTGCCAGCAGCCCCCGAGCGGGAGGGCCCATCGATGAGCAGTTCTTC.

V gene TRBV18 combines with J gene TRBJ2-1; D not resolved. V was shortened by 1 base and J by 4 bases, with 8 bases between the two germline ends. The CDR3 is 14 amino acids. Germline V gene sequence: CDR1 KGHSH, CDR2 LQKENI. The DNA for the CDR3 is TGTGCCAGCTCACCACAGAGTGGTTACAATGAGCAGTTCTTC. It translates to CASSPQSGYNEQFF.

A note on this clone: Because the CDR3 is missing its conserved closing phenylalanine or tryptophan, this is likely a read error. The rearrangement links TRBV10-3 to TRBJ1-5; 7 positions agree with TRBD1. J gave up 7 bases and V 5 bases, and 8 bases lay outside the gene matches. The V gene's germline CDR1 is ENHRY and CDR2 SYGVKD. The CDR3 loop spans 14 amino acids. CDR3 region: CAISLDRASQPQHV. The CDR3 region has the DNA TGTGCCATCAGTTTAGACAGGGCTTCGCAGCCCCAGCATGTT.

This rearrangement joins TRBV19 to TRBJ2-1; 10 nucleotides match TRBD2. This CDR3 is 16 amino acids long. V lost 5 bases, J lost 10 bases, and 14 bases stayed unmatched. CDR1 LNHDA and CDR2 SQIVND come from the germline V gene (reference sequence). The CDR3 bases are TGTGCCAGTAGTGCCCCGGGACTAGCGTCGGCGAGGGAGCAGTTCTTC. Translated, it gives CASSAPGLASAREQFF.

V gene TRBV7-2 combines with J gene TRBJ2-1; weak D call: TRBD1 (5 bases). The CDR3 spans 18 residues. V was clipped by 1 base and J by 0 bases, with 16 bases between them. Germline lookup yields CDR1 SGHTA and CDR2 FQGNSA. The DNA for the CDR3 is TGTGCCAGCAGCTTAGTCGTCCCCAGGGATAGCTCCTACAATGAGCAGTTCTTC. Encoded protein: CASSLVVPRDSSYNEQFF.

The chain employs TRBV12-5 and TRBJ2-6, with 7 bases aligning to TRBD2. The germline CDR1 and CDR2 sequences are LGHNT and FRNRAP. The CDR3 spans 14 residues. For the CDR3, the DNA is TGTGCCCCTGGGGGGGACTCTGGGGCCAACGTCCTGACTTTC. Amino acids: CAPGGDSGANVLTF. Using reference TRBV12-5 and TRBJ2-6 for the parts outside the CDR3, the full variable domain is DARVTQTPRHKVTEMGQEVTMRCQPILGHNTVFWYRQTMMQGLELLAYFRNRAPLDDSGMPKDRFSAEMPDATLATLKIQPSEPRDSAVYFCAPGGDSGANVLTFGAGSRLTVL.

This clone was counted a few times. J is TRBJ2-7 and V is TRBV5-1; a weak D match, TRBD1 (6 bases). CDR3 size: 14 residues. Germline V gene lookup returns CDR1 SGHRS and CDR2 YFSETQ. V dropped 4 bases and J dropped 3 bases, with 14 bases sitting between them. CDR3 coding DNA: TGCGCCAGCAGCACCGGGACACCAATCTACGAGCAGTACTTC. Translated: CASSTGTPIYEQYF. The full variable domain, in which reference TRBV5-1 and TRBJ2-7 provide the parts outside the CDR3, is KAGVTQTPRYLIKTRGQQVTLSCSPISGHRSVSWYQQTPGQGLQFLFEYFSETQRNKGNFPGRFSGRQFSNSRSEMNVSTLELGDSALYLCASSTGTPIYEQYFGPGTRLTVT.

The chain combines TRBV2 with TRBJ1-5; 8 bases fit TRBD1. V was pared by 5 bases and J by 4 bases, with 7 bases of the junction left unmatched. This CDR3 comprises 15 residues. The germline V gene encodes CDR1 SNHLY and CDR2 FYNNEI. Written as DNA, the CDR3 is TGTGCCAGCAGTTTAGGCCGGGACAGGAATCAGCCCCAGCATTTT. The encoded protein is CASSLGRDRNQPQHF. Variable domain in full (rest from reference TRBV2 and TRBJ1-5): EPEVTQTPSHQVTQMGQEVILRCVPISNHLYFYWYRQILGQKVEFLVSFYNNEISEKSEIFDDQFSVERPDGSNFTLKIRSTKLEDSAMYFCASSLGRDRNQPQHFGDGTRLSIL.

This clone has just one count. The rearrangement joins TRBV6-1 to TRBJ2-3; TRBD1 aligns across 7 bases. This CDR3 spans 15 amino acids. Germline lookup yields CDR1 MNHNS and CDR2 SASEGT. The V segment lost 2 bases and the J segment 4 bases; nucleotides outside the gene matches: 6. The CDR3 sequence is CASSELRTGADTQYF. The CDR3 DNA sequence: TGTGCCAGCAGTGAACTAAGAACAGGGGCAGATACGCAGTATTTT.

This clone was recorded a few times. This chain joins TRBV10-1 and TRBJ2-7; 7 positions match TRBD2. V was clipped by 6 bases and J by 6 bases; unmatched bases: 8. CDR3 length equals 13 residues. Per germline, CDR1 WNHNN and CDR2 SYGVQD (reference sequence). The CDR3 here is CASSKGSGGEQYF. Written as DNA, the CDR3 is TGCGCCAGCAGCAAGGGTTCGGGAGGCGAGCAGTACTTC.

A single count supports this clone. The V and J genes are TRBV5-6 and TRBJ2-7; the match to TRBD2 covers 8 bases. The CDR3 extends over 16 amino acids. The germline V gene encodes CDR1 SGHDT and CDR2 YYEEEE. V dropped 2 bases and J dropped 0; count of bases not matched to a gene: 7. The CDR3 protein is CASSFSGDMASYEQYF. CDR3 nucleotide sequence: TGTGCCAGCAGCTTTAGCGGGGATATGGCCTCCTACGAGCAGTACTTC.

The gene calls are TRBV19 and TRBJ2-7; 10 bases agree with TRBD2. The V gene's germline CDR1 is LNHDA and CDR2 SQIVND (reference sequence). With V trimmed by 5 bases and J by 2 bases, 6 bases remained unmatched. The CDR3 spans 15 residues. CDR3 DNA sequence: TGTGCCAGTAGTCCTACTAGCGGGGTTACCTACGAGCAGTACTTC. Translated: CASSPTSGVTYEQYF.

The chain joins TRBV5-1 to TRBJ1-1; 7 bases line up with TRBD1. J was trimmed by 2 bases and V by 0 bases; bases with no gene match: 4. The CDR3 is 15 residues long. Per germline, CDR1 SGHRS and CDR2 YFSETQ. CDR3 nucleotide sequence: TGCGCCAGCAGCTTGGATAGGGGGCTAAACACTGAAGCTTTCTTT. Protein sequence: CASSLDRGLNTEAFF.

The genes are TRBV5-1 and TRBJ2-1; 8 bases fit TRBD2. V was clipped by 0 bases and J by 6 bases; unmatched bases: 5. Germline CDR1 is SGHRS and CDR2 is YFSETQ. CDR3 size: 15 residues. The CDR3 DNA reads as TGCGCCAGCAGCTTGGGAGGACTAGCCGCCAATGAGCAGTTCTTC. Its translation: CASSLGGLAANEQFF.

The chain employs TRBV28 and TRBJ1-4, with 7 bases fitting TRBD1. Losses at the gene ends were 6 bases for V and 7 bases for J; bases not matched to a gene: 11. This CDR3 is 15 amino acids long. Germline CDR1 MDHEN, CDR2 SYDVKM. The CDR3: CASSPLQGMGEKLFF. CDR3 DNA sequence: TGTGCCAGCAGCCCCCTACAGGGGATGGGTGAAAAACTGTTTTTT.